The entry that follows covers one TCR beta chain sequence. Its antigen is not yet known. No base quality values were provided; no much bigger clone lies one nucleotide off. This record belongs to a study of blood T cell repertoires in COVID-19 (dated by TCRdb to 2018 to 2020). General notes on the study: Samples covering the acute and convalescent phases of COVID-19 were provided by collaborators in the United States, Italy and Spain. The repertoires were made available in a free public database intended to serve as a resource for research on the immune response to SARS-CoV-2. Where HLA class I and class II types were available, the types were taken from metadata supplied by the sample provider, not from assay-based typing. The dataset comprised deeply sampled blood TCRbeta repertoires from subjects exposed to, actively infected with, or recovered from COVID-19. Samples were obtained from the ongoing ImmuneRACE study (first 160 participants) and from over a thousand subjects provided by 6 global collaborators. A de-identified subject ID, COVID-19 status, age in years and sex were almost always included in the sample metadata. The material from the prospective study consisted of cDNA or gDNA derived from T cells, B-cell-depleted T cells, or PBMCs.

In Seattle, one collaborating source enrolled patients while the infection was active and tracked those patients longitudinally over the course of disease. Whole blood was collected in K2EDTA tubes by collaborating institutions according to the institutions' own protocols. For TCRbeta analysis, collaborator samples were shipped as frozen whole blood, as isolated PBMCs, or as DNA extracted from either sample type. TCRbeta CDR3 regions were amplified from genomic DNA by means of the immunoSEQ Assay, a bias-controlled multiplex PCR. In the authors' own workflow: Within the assay, amplification of reference gene primers was used to estimate how many nucleated cells each sample contained. Sequence reads were collapsed and filtered to measure the absolute abundance of every unique TCRbeta CDR3 rearrangement. Productive Simpson clonality was computed per sample as the square root of Simpson's diversity index over productive rearrangements. TCRdb's version of the immuneACCESS table is confined to in-frame rearrangements and falls short of the full clone set. An unresolved V gene accounts for under half of the shortfall where checked; the remainder is of unknown origin. V, J and clone size derive from that table, while D and trimming were established from the DNA sequence. The sample table records about 180,000 clones; about 83% of these occur just once. Over 15% of the sample lies in the top ten.

What the study reported, not specific to this receptor: Clinical and demographic metadata were provided uncurated, with the amount varying by source and participant.

This receptor was identified in a person aged 65 to 85 with COVID-19, enrolled during active disease. Sequencing was done on a sample of peripheral blood.

The CDR3 region has the sequence CASSPAADQPQHF. The base sequence is TGTGCCAGCAGCCCTGCGGCAGATCAGCCCCAGCATTTT. Recombination linked TRBV6-2 or TRBV6-3 to TRBJ1-5, with the D gene not confidently named. V is cut by 6 bases and J by 5 bases, and the space between the germline ends is 11 bases. The CDR3 goes from the cysteine to the phenylalanine over 13 residues. Here the CDR3 DNA is all that survives: 39 bases in frame from base 1. The germline V gene specifies MNHEY as CDR1 and SVGEGT as CDR2.